This T cell receptor (beta chain) is from a study of T cells in tuberculosis. Study-wide context: In South Africa, adults with active tuberculosis were compared with IGRA-negative and latently infected IGRA-positive adolescents. Within 7 days of starting treatment, or before, PBMC were stored.

Study conclusions and caveats: Active tuberculosis TCR-alpha repertoires lay closer to GMM-specific TCRs than IGRA-negative controls, suggesting clonal expansion. The TCR-beta difference was not significant; alpha differences partly reflected length.

The CDR3 totals 13 residues. V dropped 7 bases and J dropped 6; count of bases not matched to a gene: 5. The germline gives CDR1 SNHLY, CDR2 FYNNEI. Time point meaning: new active TB diagnosis, blood taken before or within 7 days of starting treatment. This clone appeared a single time. The target antigen is unknown. Measured with immunoSEQ multiplex PCR; TCRdb has only the in-frame clones, and not every one. Here the sample spans tens of thousands of clones, 87% being singletons. The receptor was derived from an adult with tuberculosis. This material consisted of PBMCs, taken at tuberculosis diagnosis. The V and J genes are TRBV2 and TRBJ2-3; 9 nucleotides agree with TRBD1. The CDR3 DNA reads as TGTGCCAGCATGTGGACAGGGGCTGATACGCAGTATTTT. Residues: CASMWTGADTQYF.